This TCR beta chain was recorded in a study of OX40 agonist ivuxolimab in advanced cancers. The study in broad terms: Ivuxolimab was a fully human IgG2 agonistic monoclonal antibody targeting the costimulatory receptor OX40 (CD134). Intravenous ivuxolimab was administered to patients every 2 weeks at six dose levels: 0.01, 0.1, 0.3, 1.5, 3 and 10 mg/kg. Of the 50 to 55 patients in dose escalation, approximately 20 had hepatocellular carcinoma, about 15 had melanoma, 9 had renal cell carcinoma and 9 had head and neck cancer. In the dose-escalation cohort, 70% to 85% of patients were male, and the mean age was around 60 years, with a range of roughly 23 to 85. Prior anti-PD-1, anti-PD-L1 or anti-CTLA-4 therapy was permitted, and checkpoint inhibitors had been received by about 37% of dose-escalation patients. Partial responses were achieved by three dose-escalation patients, of whom one had hepatocellular carcinoma and two had cutaneous melanoma. Peripheral TCRbeta sequencing was intended to test whether TCR sequence diversity was altered and clonal T-cell expansion was caused by ivuxolimab. The paper describes the monotherapy dose-escalation part (N of about 54 patients) of the phase I trial of ivuxolimab. Paper-wide results and their limitations: At doses of 0.1 to 3.0 mg/kg, clonal expansion of both CD4+ and CD8+ T cells in blood was seen between baseline and week 6. In partial responders in the 0.1-3.0 mg/kg groups, normalized peripheral clonal expansion was found to be among the lowest, especially among CD8+ T cells. After ivuxolimab, expanded clones were on average more numerous among CD8+ T cells than among CD4+ T cells. Low levels of normalized T-cell clonal expansion were also seen in some patients who did not respond. The antigen specificity of the peripheral T cells that underwent clonal expansion was not determined.

The trial excluded patients who had a history of autoimmune disease or were on systemic immunosuppression. Peripheral blood for TCR sequencing was collected from all dose cohorts at baseline, on cycle 4 day 1, and on cycle 7 day 1. The samples were drawn from a first-in-human, open-label, multicenter phase I dose-escalation trial of ivuxolimab. The trial enrolled adults with locally advanced or metastatic head and neck squamous cell, hepatocellular, melanoma or renal cell carcinoma. Before TCR sequencing, CD4+ and CD8+ T cells were separately sorted from peripheral blood. Concerning this clone: No antigen is known for it. No base quality information exists; no much larger clone differs at one position.

For sequencing of the TCRbeta CDR3 region, genomic DNA was extracted from the sorted cells. TCRbeta CDR3 regions were sequenced using the immunoSEQ Assay. TCRdb stores this immuneACCESS table with in-frame sequences only. Part of the clones is absent; in the studies checked, under half of the shortfall reflects unresolved V genes, and no reason is known for the rest. For this sample there are some 68,000 clones; about 87% appear just once. Of the sample, about 1% is held by the ten largest clones. CDR1 LNHDA and CDR2 SQIVND are derived from the germline V gene (reference sequence). V lost 5 bases and J lost 0 bases; the stretch between them is 14 bases long. The cysteine opens and the phenylalanine closes a CDR3 of 16 amino acids. CDR3 DNA only is kept here, 48 bases in frame from base 1.

The receptor comes from an adult with an advanced solid tumor such as melanoma, head and neck, liver or kidney cancer. This sample comprised CD4+ or CD8+ T cells sorted from blood, obtained in a trial of the OX40 agonist ivuxolimab. This chain joins TRBV19 to TRBJ1-5; the D gene is unclear. At the DNA level, the sequence is TGTGCCAGTAGTCCTATCATGGATTATAGCAATCAGCCCCAGCATTTT. This codes for CASSPIMDYSNQPQHF.